This T cell receptor (beta chain) stems from a study of T cell repertoires in cytomegalovirus infection. About the study: HLA-B-restricted CMV epitopes that are well studied were used alongside recently identified HLA-C-restricted ones. Public TCR beta signatures indicated both CMV infection and matching HLA type.

TCRdb ran MiXCR on the reads and lists one entry per CDR3 protein. There are about 920,000 distinct CDR3 sequences in the sample; roughly 30% occur only once, and about an eighth lies in the top ten. Trimming removed 2 bases from V and 5 bases from J, with 10 bases in between. Germline V gene lookup returns CDR1 SEHNR and CDR2 FQNEAQ (reference sequence). This CDR3 contains 14 residues. This clonotype was observed a few times. The antigen is not known. General study results and limits: The ex vivo response showed dominance by HLA-C-restricted CMV-specific TCR beta clonotypes.

V and J are TRBV7-9 and TRBJ1-5; no firm D call. Sequenced here: cultured CD8+ T cells from PBMCs, sampled from culture after CMV antigen stimulation. The receptor comes from a human donor in good health (CMV status not recorded). Some clones in this sample may be carry-over from other donors' samples. The CDR3 DNA reads as TGTGCCAGCAGCTTATTGGAGTTAGATCAGCCCCAGCATTTT. Translated: CASSLLELDQPQHF.